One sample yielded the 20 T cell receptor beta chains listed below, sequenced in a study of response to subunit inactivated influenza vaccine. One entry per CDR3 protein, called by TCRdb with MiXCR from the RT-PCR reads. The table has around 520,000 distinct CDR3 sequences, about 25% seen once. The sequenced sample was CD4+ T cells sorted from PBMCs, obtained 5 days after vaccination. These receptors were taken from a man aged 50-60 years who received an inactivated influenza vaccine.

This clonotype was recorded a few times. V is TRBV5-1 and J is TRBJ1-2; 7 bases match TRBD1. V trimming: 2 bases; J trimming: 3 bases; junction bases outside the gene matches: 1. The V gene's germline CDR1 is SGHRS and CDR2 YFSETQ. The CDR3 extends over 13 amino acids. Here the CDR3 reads CASSLGGHYGYTF. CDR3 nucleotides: TGCGCCAGCAGCTTAGGGGGCCACTATGGCTACACCTTC. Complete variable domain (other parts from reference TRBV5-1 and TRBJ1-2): KAGVTQTPRYLIKTRGQQVTLSCSPISGHRSVSWYQQTPGQGLQFLFEYFSETQRNKGNFPGRFSGRQFSNSRSEMNVSTLELGDSALYLCASSLGGHYGYTFGSGTRLTVV.

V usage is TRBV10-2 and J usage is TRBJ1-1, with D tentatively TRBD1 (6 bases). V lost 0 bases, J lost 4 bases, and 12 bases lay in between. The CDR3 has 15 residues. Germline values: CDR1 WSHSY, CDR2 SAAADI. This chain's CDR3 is CASSESVGGPTEAFF. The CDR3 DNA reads TGCGCCAGCAGTGAGTCCGTAGGGGGGCCCACTGAAGCTTTCTTT.

The CDR3: CASSQRSTGGKGNTIYF. CDR3 nucleotides: TGTGCCAGCAGCCAGAGATCGACAGGGGGCAAAGGAAACACCATATATTTT. This rearrangement joins TRBV4-2 to TRBJ1-3, with 10 positions matching TRBD1. With V trimmed by 3 bases and J by 4 bases, 9 bases remained unmatched. The CDR3 is 17 residues long. Germline values: CDR1 LGHNA, CDR2 YNFKEQ.

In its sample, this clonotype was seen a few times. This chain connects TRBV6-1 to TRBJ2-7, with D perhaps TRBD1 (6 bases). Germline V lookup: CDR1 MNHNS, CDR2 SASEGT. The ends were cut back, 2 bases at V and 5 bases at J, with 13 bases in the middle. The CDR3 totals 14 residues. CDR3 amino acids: CASSEWTALNEQYF. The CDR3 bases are TGTGCCAGCAGTGAATGGACAGCCCTTAACGAGCAGTACTTC.

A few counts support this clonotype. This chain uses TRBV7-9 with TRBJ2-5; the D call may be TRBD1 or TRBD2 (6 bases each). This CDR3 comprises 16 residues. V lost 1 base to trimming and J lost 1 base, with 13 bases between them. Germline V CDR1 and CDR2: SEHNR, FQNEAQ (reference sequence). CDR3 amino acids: CASSLGSGAIQETQYF. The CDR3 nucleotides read TGTGCCAGCAGCTTAGGTTCGGGGGCGATCCAAGAGACCCAGTACTTC.

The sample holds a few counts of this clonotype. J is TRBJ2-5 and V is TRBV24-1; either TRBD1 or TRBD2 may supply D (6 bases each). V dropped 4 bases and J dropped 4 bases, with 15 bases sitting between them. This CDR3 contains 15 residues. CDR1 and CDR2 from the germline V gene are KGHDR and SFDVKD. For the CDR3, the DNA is TGTGCCACCAGTGACTCCTTCGGGGGCTCAGAGACCCAGTACTTC. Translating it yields CATSDSFGGSETQYF.

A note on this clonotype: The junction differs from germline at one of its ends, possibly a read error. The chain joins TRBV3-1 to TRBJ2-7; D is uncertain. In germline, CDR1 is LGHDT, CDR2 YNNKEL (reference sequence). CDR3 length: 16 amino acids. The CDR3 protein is CASSQDPRLSSYEQHF. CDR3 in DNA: TGTGCCAGCAGCCAAGATCCCAGACTTTCCTCCTACGAGCAGCACTTC.

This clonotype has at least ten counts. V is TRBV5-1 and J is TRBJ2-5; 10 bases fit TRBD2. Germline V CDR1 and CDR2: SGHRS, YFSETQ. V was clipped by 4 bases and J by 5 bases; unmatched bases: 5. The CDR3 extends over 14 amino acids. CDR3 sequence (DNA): TGCGCCAGCAGCATACTAGCGGGAAGCGAGACCCAGTACTTC. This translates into CASSILAGSETQYF.

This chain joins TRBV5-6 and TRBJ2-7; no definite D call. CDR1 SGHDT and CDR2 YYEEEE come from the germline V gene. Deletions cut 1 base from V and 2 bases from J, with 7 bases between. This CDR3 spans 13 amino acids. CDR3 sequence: CASSLLDTYEQYF. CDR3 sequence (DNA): TGTGCCAGCAGCTTGTTGGATACCTACGAGCAGTACTTC.

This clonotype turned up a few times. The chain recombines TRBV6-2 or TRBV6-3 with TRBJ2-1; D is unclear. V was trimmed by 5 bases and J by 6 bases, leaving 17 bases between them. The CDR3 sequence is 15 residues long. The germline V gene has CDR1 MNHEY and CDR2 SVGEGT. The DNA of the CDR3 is TGTGCCAGCAGTCCTCTTACACTTCAACTCAATGAGCAGTTCTTC. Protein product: CASSPLTLQLNEQFF.

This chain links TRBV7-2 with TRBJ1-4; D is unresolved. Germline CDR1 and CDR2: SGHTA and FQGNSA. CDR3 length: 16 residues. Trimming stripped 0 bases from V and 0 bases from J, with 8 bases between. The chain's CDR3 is CASSLAVTATNEKLFF. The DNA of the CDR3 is TGTGCCAGCAGCTTAGCAGTGACTGCAACTAATGAAAAACTGTTTTTT.

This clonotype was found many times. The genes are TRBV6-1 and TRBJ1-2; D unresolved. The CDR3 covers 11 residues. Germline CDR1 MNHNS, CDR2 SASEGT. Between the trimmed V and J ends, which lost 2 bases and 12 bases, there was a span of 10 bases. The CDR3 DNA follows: TGTGCCAGCAGTGAACGAGGCCCTAACACCTTC. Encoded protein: CASSERGPNTF.

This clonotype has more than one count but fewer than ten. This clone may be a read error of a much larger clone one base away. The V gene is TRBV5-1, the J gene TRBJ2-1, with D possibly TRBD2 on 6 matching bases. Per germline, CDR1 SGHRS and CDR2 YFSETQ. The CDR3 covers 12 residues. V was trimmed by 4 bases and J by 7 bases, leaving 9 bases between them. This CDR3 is CASSPEGNEQFF. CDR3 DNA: TGCGCCAGCAGCCCGGAGGGGAATGAGCAGTTCTTC. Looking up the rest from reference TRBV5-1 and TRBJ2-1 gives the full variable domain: KAGVTQTPRYLIKTRGQQVTLSCSPISGHRSVSWYQQTPGQGLQFLFEYFSETQRNKGNFPGRFSGRQFSNSRSEMNVSTLELGDSALYLCASSPEGNEQFFGPGTRLTVL.

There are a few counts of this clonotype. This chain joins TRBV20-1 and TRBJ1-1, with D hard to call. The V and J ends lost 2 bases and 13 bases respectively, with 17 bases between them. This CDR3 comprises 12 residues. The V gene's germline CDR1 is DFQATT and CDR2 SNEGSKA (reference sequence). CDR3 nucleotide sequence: TGCAGTGCTAGATCTTATGGCCGGGGTGGTTTCTTT. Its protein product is CSARSYGRGGFF.

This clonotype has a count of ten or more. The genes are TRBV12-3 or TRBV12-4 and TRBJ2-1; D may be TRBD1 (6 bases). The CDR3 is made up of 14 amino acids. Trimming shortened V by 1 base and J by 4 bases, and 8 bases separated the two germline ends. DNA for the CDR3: TGTGCCAGCAGTTTAGGGACAGTTTACAATGAGCAGTTCTTC. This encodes CASSLGTVYNEQFF.

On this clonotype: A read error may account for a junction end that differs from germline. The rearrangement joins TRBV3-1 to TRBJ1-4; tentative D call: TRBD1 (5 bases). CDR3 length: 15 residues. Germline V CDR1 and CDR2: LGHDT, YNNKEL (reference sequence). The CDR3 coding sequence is TGTGCCACCAGCCGGGGACCGGAACATGATGAAAAACTGTTTTTT. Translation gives CATSRGPEHDEKLFF.

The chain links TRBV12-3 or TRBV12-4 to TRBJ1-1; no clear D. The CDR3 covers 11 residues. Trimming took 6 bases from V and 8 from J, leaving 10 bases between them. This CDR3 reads CASRMGEEAFF. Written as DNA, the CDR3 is TGTGCCAGCAGAATGGGAGAAGAAGCTTTCTTT.

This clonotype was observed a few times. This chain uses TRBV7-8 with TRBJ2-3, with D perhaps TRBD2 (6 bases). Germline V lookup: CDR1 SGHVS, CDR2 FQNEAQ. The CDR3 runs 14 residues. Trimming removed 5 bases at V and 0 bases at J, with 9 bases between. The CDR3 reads CASSREPSTDTQYF. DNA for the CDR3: TGTGCCAGCAGCCGGGAGCCTAGCACAGATACGCAGTATTTT.

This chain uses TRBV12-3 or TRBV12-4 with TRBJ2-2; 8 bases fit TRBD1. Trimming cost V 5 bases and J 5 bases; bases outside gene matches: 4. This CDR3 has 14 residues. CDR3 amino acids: CASSPRGRTGELFF. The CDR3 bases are TGTGCCAGCAGTCCCAGGGGGCGGACCGGGGAGCTGTTTTTT.

The CDR3 DNA reads as TGTGCCAGCAGCTCCCAGGGGCCAGCGGAGACCCAGTACTTC. It codes for CASSSQGPAETQYF. The chain combines TRBV7-2 with TRBJ2-5; perhaps TRBD1 as D (6 bases). CDR1 and CDR2 from the germline V gene are SGHTA and FQGNSA. Trimming cost V 4 bases and J 5 bases, with 14 bases left between them. The CDR3 has 14 amino acids.